Each of the 29 T cell receptor beta chains below was sequenced from the same sample in a study of CD8 T cells in ankylosing spondylitis. From the 5' RACE reads, TCRdb called clonotypes with MiXCR, one entry per CDR3 protein. The profile shows a few hundred thousand distinct CDR3 sequences, approximately 22% of them singletons. The sample comprised blood, either unsorted or a sorted T cell fraction (not recorded which). The receptors were gathered from a male donor with ankylosing spondylitis or in good health (not recorded which).

This clonotype was counted a few times. The V call is TRBV18, the J call TRBJ2-3; 7 positions match TRBD1. The CDR3 length is 13 residues. V lost 3 bases to trimming and J lost 9 bases; unmatched junction nucleotides: 6. The germline V gene encodes CDR1 KGHSH and CDR2 LQKENI. The CDR3 reads CASSPRQGPTQYF. CDR3 DNA sequence: TGTGCCAGCTCACCCAGACAGGGACCGACGCAGTATTTT.

The chain joins TRBV11-2 to TRBJ2-1; 9 positions agree with TRBD2. This CDR3 is 16 amino acids long. Germline loops: CDR1 SGHAT, CDR2 FQNNGV. The trim removed 3 bases at V and 9 bases at J, leaving 12 bases unmatched. The CDR3 spells CASSFGRGLASGEQFF. CDR3 DNA: TGTGCCAGCAGCTTTGGTAGGGGACTAGCATCGGGTGAGCAGTTCTTC. Combining the CDR3 with reference TRBV11-2 and TRBJ2-1 gives the whole variable domain EAGVAQSPRYKIIEKRQSVAFWCNPISGHATLYWYQQILGQGPKLLIQFQNNGVVDDSQLPKDRFSAERLKGVDSTLKIQPAKLEDSAVYLCASSFGRGLASGEQFFGPGTRLTVL.

The V and J genes are TRBV12-3 or TRBV12-4 and TRBJ1-1; no clear D. With 6 bases removed from V and 2 bases from J, the gap between germline ends came to 13 bases. This CDR3 contains 14 residues. CDR3 DNA sequence: TGTGCCAGCAGCATAGACGCAAGCAACACTGAAGCTTTCTTT. Its translation: CASSIDASNTEAFF.

This clonotype was seen only a few times. The genes are TRBV4-1 and TRBJ2-2, with 9 nucleotides matching TRBD2. Trimming removed 3 bases from V and 8 bases from J; junction bases left unmatched: 4. Germline loops: CDR1 MGHRA, CDR2 YSYEKL. The CDR3 is 14 residues long. CDR3 in amino acids: CASSQRGGWGELFF. CDR3 DNA sequence: TGCGCCAGCAGCCAGCGGGGGGGCTGGGGGGAGCTGTTTTTT.

The rearrangement uses TRBV12-3 or TRBV12-4 and TRBJ1-2, with D possibly TRBD1 on 5 matching bases. V was shortened by 2 bases and J by 6 bases, with 19 bases between the two germline ends. CDR3 size: 16 residues. DNA for the CDR3: TGTGCCAGCAGTTTAAGGGTGTCGGGGGTCGATGATGGCTACACCTTC. It translates to CASSLRVSGVDDGYTF.

In its sample, this clonotype was seen a few times. The chain is built from TRBV19 and TRBJ2-6; the D is unclear. The V end lost 6 bases, the J end lost 0 bases, and 3 bases lay between the germline ends. Germline lookup yields CDR1 LNHDA and CDR2 SQIVND (reference sequence). This CDR3 comprises 13 residues. In nucleotides, the CDR3 is TGTGCCAGTAGGAGCTCTGGGGCCAACGTCCTGACTTTC. Its translation: CASRSSGANVLTF.

Only a few counts were recorded for this clonotype. V usage is TRBV2 and J usage is TRBJ2-3; 9 nucleotides match TRBD2. This CDR3 spans 17 amino acids. The V gene end was trimmed by 4 bases and the J gene end by 1 base; junction bases not matched to a gene: 9. The germline CDR1 and CDR2 sequences are SNHLY and FYNNEI. CDR3: CASSGETSGSGTDTQYF. For the CDR3, the DNA is TGTGCCAGCAGTGGAGAGACTAGCGGTTCGGGCACAGATACGCAGTATTTT.

This clonotype was seen more than once but under ten times. This chain uses TRBV28 with TRBJ2-3, with 11 bases lining up with TRBD2. Germline CDR1 reads MDHEN; CDR2 reads SYDVKM. This CDR3 is 16 amino acids long. The ends lost 5 bases at V and 5 bases at J; junction bases unmatched: 9. CDR3 in DNA: TGTGCCAGCAGTCCCAGACTAGCGGGGTGGATAGATACGCAGTATTTT. Encoded protein: CASSPRLAGWIDTQYF.

This chain joins TRBV7-2 and TRBJ2-3, with 7 bases lining up with TRBD2. The CDR3 length is 14 residues. V was clipped by 10 bases and J by 1 base; unmatched bases: 8. Germline loops: CDR1 SGHTA, CDR2 FQGNSA. CDR3 sequence (DNA): TGTGCCAACCAAGGTCGGGGGGGCACAGATACGCAGTATTTT. This gives the protein CANQGRGGTDTQYF.

This clonotype was seen more than once but under ten times. This chain joins TRBV4-1 and TRBJ2-3, with 9 bases matching TRBD2. Germline lookup yields CDR1 MGHRA and CDR2 YSYEKL. The CDR3 covers 16 residues. V gave up 5 bases and J gave up 6 bases; unmatched junction bases: 12. The CDR3 sequence: CASSLPPGLAVDTQYF. The CDR3 DNA is TGCGCCAGCAGCTTGCCGCCGGGACTAGCTGTGGATACGCAGTATTTT.

This clonotype came up a few times. The gene calls are TRBV5-5 and TRBJ2-1; D uncertain. Trimming cost V 6 bases and J 9 bases, with 25 bases left between them. The CDR3 is made up of 16 amino acids. Germline V lookup: CDR1 SGHKS, CDR2 YYEKEE (reference sequence). CDR3 sequence: CASNPDPPQPFGEQFF. In DNA, the CDR3 is TGTGCCAGCAACCCAGACCCACCACAACCTTTTGGTGAGCAGTTCTTC.

The chain combines TRBV19 with TRBJ1-1; D is possibly TRBD1 (6 bases). Germline CDR1 is LNHDA and CDR2 is SQIVND (reference sequence). The length of the CDR3 is 15 residues. The CDR3 is CYGLSDTGTNTEAFF. The CDR3 DNA sequence: TGTTACGGACTCTCGGACACAGGGACTAACACTGAAGCTTTCTTT.

This clonotype was seen only a few times. V usage is TRBV12-3 or TRBV12-4 and J usage is TRBJ2-7; 8 nucleotides line up with TRBD1. After removal of 6 bases from V and 1 base from J, the junction contained 5 bases not matched to a gene. The length of the CDR3 is 14 residues. CDR3 region: CASRSRDRSYEQYF. In DNA form, the CDR3 reads TGTGCCAGCAGGTCCCGGGACAGGTCCTACGAGCAGTACTTC.

The chain links TRBV9 to TRBJ1-2; D is uncertain. Germline loops: CDR1 SGDLS, CDR2 YYNGEE. The CDR3 is 17 residues long. The V gene lost 0 bases and the J gene lost 3 bases, with 18 bases spanning the gap. CDR3 amino acids: CASSVGWAGSQDYGYTF. In DNA form, the CDR3 reads TGTGCCAGCAGCGTAGGGTGGGCTGGCAGTCAGGACTATGGCTACACCTTC.

This clonotype was counted only a few times. CDR3 in amino acids: CASRSRDSTSYEQYF. In DNA form, the CDR3 reads TGTGCCAGCAGATCCCGCGACAGCACCTCCTACGAGCAGTACTTC. This chain uses TRBV7-9 with TRBJ2-7, with D perhaps TRBD1 (5 bases). The CDR3 runs 15 residues. CDR1 and CDR2 (germline): SEHNR, FQNEAQ (reference sequence). Trimming removed 6 bases from V and 0 bases from J, with 15 bases in between.

This clonotype was recorded a few times. This sequence joins TRBV20-1 and TRBJ2-7; D may be TRBD1 (6 bases). From germline, CDR1 is DFQATT and CDR2 SNEGSKA (reference sequence). Trimming stripped 6 bases from V and 3 bases from J, with 15 bases between. There are 13 residues in the CDR3. CDR3 in amino acids: CSADRTTSYEQYF. The CDR3 DNA reads as TGCAGTGCCGACAGGACCACTAGCTACGAGCAGTACTTC.

The sample holds a few counts of this clonotype. The chain employs TRBV7-8 and TRBJ2-7, with D unclear. Germline V gene data show CDR1 as SGHVS and CDR2 as FQNEAQ. This CDR3 comprises 15 residues. The ends were cut back, 2 bases at V and 5 bases at J, with 16 bases in the middle. In DNA form, the CDR3 reads TGTGCCAGCAGCTTAAGGCTAACCACCTATGACGAGCAGTACTTC. This encodes CASSLRLTTYDEQYF.

This clonotype has more than one count but fewer than ten. The chain links TRBV24-1 to TRBJ2-2; 7 bases match TRBD1. This CDR3 comprises 15 residues. J was trimmed by 3 bases and V by 7 bases; bases with no gene match: 7. Germline V gene data show CDR1 as KGHDR and CDR2 as SFDVKD. For the CDR3, the DNA is TGTGCCACCAGCACCGGGACAGACGACACCGGGGAGCTGTTTTTT. It yields the protein CATSTGTDDTGELFF.

The V call is TRBV12-3 or TRBV12-4, the J call TRBJ2-5; maybe TRBD1 (5 bases). V was trimmed by 0 bases and J by 3 bases, leaving 11 bases between them. This CDR3 is built from 15 residues. CDR3 sequence: CASSLAPTGKETQYF. CDR3 in DNA: TGTGCCAGCAGTTTAGCACCCACAGGAAAAGAGACCCAGTACTTC.

This clonotype was recorded a few times. V and J are TRBV7-2 and TRBJ1-6; D is uncertain. The CDR3 totals 12 residues. Germline V lookup: CDR1 SGHTA, CDR2 FQGNSA. V was pared by 2 bases and J by 12 bases, with 8 bases between. CDR3 residues: CASSLLLLPLHF. CDR3 in DNA: TGTGCCAGCAGCTTATTATTATTACCCCTCCACTTT.

This clonotype showed up just a few times. V gene TRBV7-3 combines with J gene TRBJ1-1; D is uncertain. Germline loops: CDR1 SGHTA, CDR2 FQGTGA. CDR3 size: 14 residues. Trimming left V 5 bases short and J 1 base short, with 11 bases between. CDR3 loop: CASSPGPGNTEAFF. The CDR3 nucleotides are TGTGCCAGCAGCCCCGGCCCCGGGAACACTGAAGCTTTCTTT.

This clonotype was detected a few times. The V gene is TRBV11-2, the J gene TRBJ1-2, with D unclear. CDR3 length: 13 amino acids. Trimming cost V 5 bases and J 2 bases, with 9 bases left between them. From germline, CDR1 is SGHAT and CDR2 FQNNGV. Written as DNA, the CDR3 is TGTGCCAGCAGCCCCCTTTTAAACTATGGCTACACCTTC. Translating it yields CASSPLLNYGYTF.

In its sample, this clonotype was seen a few times. CDR3 sequence: CATSSVRGLTEAFF. The CDR3 DNA reads as TGTGCCACCAGCAGTGTAAGGGGTTTAACTGAAGCTTTCTTT. This sequence joins TRBV15 and TRBJ1-1; TRBD1 might be the D (5 bases). Trimming left V 3 bases short and J 5 bases short, with 13 bases between. Per the germline V gene, CDR1 is LNHNV and CDR2 is YYDKDF (reference sequence). The length of the CDR3 is 14 residues.

This chain connects TRBV6-5 to TRBJ2-2; D unresolved. Trimming left V 2 bases short and J 6 bases short, with 7 bases between. Germline V gene data show CDR1 as MNHEY and CDR2 as SVGAGI. The CDR3 contains 13 residues. Here the CDR3 reads CASSYVASGELFF. The CDR3 DNA is TGTGCCAGCAGTTACGTGGCCTCCGGGGAGCTGTTTTTT.

This chain joins TRBV10-3 and TRBJ1-4; D unclear. The CDR3 covers 13 residues. With 3 bases removed from V and 8 bases from J, the gap between germline ends came to 10 bases. CDR1 is ENHRY, CDR2 SYGVKD, per germline. CDR3 protein: CAISDALREKLFF. The DNA of the CDR3 is TGTGCCATCAGTGATGCGCTTAGGGAAAAACTGTTTTTT.

This chain joins TRBV5-1 and TRBJ2-5; 7 nucleotides line up with TRBD1. The germline V gene encodes CDR1 SGHRS and CDR2 YFSETQ. This CDR3 has 15 amino acids. With V trimmed by 4 bases and J by 1 base, 7 bases remained unmatched. The CDR3, as DNA: TGCGCCAGCAGCCTCACAGGGGTGATCCAAGAGACCCAGTACTTC. Residues: CASSLTGVIQETQYF.

V gene TRBV12-3 or TRBV12-4 combines with J gene TRBJ2-1; TRBD2 matches 9 bases. The CDR3 is 15 residues long. With V trimmed by 2 bases and J by 6 bases, 5 bases remained unmatched. DNA for the CDR3: TGTGCCAGCAGTTTATCCAGCGGGGGGTCCAATGAGCAGTTCTTC. Translation gives CASSLSSGGSNEQFF.

The rearrangement joins TRBV5-6 to TRBJ2-1; TRBD1 matches 7 bases. This CDR3 is built from 15 residues. Germline V gene data show CDR1 as SGHDT and CDR2 as YYEEEE. Losses at the gene ends were 4 bases for V and 3 bases for J; bases not matched to a gene: 7. The CDR3 protein is CASSPGTEIYNEQFF. The CDR3 DNA is TGTGCCAGCAGCCCTGGGACAGAAATCTACAATGAGCAGTTCTTC. Variable domain in full (rest from reference TRBV5-6 and TRBJ2-1): DAGVTQSPTHLIKTRGQQVTLRCSPKSGHDTVSWYQQALGQGPQFIFQYYEEEERQRGNFPDRFSGHQFPNYSSELNVNALLLGDSALYLCASSPGTEIYNEQFFGPGTRLTVL.

This clonotype was counted only a few times. The CDR3 region is CASSVTGPLVEQYF. The CDR3 coding sequence is TGTGCCAGCAGCGTGACAGGGCCCCTGGTCGAGCAGTACTTC. The chain recombines TRBV7-8 with TRBJ2-7; 7 bases agree with TRBD1. Germline V gene data show CDR1 as SGHVS and CDR2 as FQNEAQ. The CDR3 has 14 amino acids. With V trimmed by 5 bases and J by 6 bases, 10 bases remained unmatched.